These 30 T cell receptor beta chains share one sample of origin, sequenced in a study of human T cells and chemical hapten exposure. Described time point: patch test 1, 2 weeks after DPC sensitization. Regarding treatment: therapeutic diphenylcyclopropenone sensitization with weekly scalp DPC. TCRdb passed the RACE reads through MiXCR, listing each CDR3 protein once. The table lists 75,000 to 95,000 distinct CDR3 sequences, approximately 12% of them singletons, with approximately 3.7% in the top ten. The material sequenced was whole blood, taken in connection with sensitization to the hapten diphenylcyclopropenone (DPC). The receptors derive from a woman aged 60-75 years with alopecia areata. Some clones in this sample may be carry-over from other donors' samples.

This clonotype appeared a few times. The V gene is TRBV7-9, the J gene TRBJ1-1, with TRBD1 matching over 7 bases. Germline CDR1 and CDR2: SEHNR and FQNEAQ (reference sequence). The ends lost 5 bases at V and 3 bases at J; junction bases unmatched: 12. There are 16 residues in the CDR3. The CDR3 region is CASSTNTGARDTEAFF. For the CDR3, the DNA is TGTGCCAGCAGCACAAATACAGGGGCCCGCGACACTGAAGCTTTCTTT.

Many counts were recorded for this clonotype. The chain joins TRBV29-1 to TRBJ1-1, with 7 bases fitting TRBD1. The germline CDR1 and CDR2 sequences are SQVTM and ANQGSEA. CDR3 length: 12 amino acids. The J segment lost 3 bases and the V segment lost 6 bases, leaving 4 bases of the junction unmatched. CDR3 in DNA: TGCAGCGTCCGGGACAGACACACTGAAGCTTTCTTT. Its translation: CSVRDRHTEAFF.

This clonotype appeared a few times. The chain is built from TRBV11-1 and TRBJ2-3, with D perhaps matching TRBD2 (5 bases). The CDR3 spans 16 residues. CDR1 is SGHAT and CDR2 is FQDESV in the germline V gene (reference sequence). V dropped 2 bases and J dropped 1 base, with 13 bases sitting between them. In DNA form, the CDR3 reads TGTGCCAGCAGCTTATCCGGGAACTTTGGCACAGATACGCAGTATTTT. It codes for CASSLSGNFGTDTQYF.

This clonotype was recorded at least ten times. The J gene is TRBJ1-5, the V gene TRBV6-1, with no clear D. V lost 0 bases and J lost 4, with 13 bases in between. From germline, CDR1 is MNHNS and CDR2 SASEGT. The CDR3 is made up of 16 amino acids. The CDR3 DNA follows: TGTGCCAGCAGTGAAGCCGGATACTACTTGAATCAGCCCCAGCATTTT. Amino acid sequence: CASSEAGYYLNQPQHF.

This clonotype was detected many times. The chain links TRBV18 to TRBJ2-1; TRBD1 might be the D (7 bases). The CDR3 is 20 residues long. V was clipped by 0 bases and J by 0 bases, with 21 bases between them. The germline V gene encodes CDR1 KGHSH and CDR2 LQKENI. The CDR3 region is CASSPPLDQGDSSSYNEQFF. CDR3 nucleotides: TGTGCCAGCTCACCACCTCTGGACCAGGGGGACTCTAGCTCCTACAATGAGCAGTTCTTC.

The CDR3 sequence: CASSESSYNSPLHF. DNA of the CDR3: TGTGCCAGCAGTGAGAGCTCCTATAATTCACCCCTCCACTTT. This chain uses TRBV2 with TRBJ1-6, with D hard to call. This CDR3 is built from 14 residues. V lost 3 bases and J 0 bases, leaving 3 bases between the germline ends. CDR1 is SNHLY, CDR2 FYNNEI, per germline.

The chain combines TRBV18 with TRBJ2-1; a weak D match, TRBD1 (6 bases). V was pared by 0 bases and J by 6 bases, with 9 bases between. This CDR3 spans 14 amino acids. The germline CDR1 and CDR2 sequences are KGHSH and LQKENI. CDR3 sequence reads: CASSPPQGRNEQFF. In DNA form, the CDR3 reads TGTGCCAGCTCACCACCCCAGGGGCGCAATGAGCAGTTCTTC.

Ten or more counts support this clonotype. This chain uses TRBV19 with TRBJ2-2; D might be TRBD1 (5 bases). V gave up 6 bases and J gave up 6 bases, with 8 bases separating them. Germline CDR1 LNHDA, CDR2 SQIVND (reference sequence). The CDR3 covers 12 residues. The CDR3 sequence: CASRQAPGELFF. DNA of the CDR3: TGTGCCAGTAGACAGGCTCCCGGGGAGCTGTTTTTT.

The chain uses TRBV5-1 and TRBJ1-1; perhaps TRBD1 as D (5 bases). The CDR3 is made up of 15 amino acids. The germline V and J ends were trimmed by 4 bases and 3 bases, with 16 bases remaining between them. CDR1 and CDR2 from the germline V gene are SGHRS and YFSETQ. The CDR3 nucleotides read TGCGCCAGCAGCGGAGGGGCAGGAATAGACACTGAAGCTTTCTTT. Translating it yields CASSGGAGIDTEAFF.

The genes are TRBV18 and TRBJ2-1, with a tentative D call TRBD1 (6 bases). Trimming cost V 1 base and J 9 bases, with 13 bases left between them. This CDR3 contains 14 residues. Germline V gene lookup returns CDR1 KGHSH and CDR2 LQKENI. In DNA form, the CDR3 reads TGTGCCAGCTCACCACGGGGGCTCAAGGGTGAGCAGTTCTTC. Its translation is CASSPRGLKGEQFF.

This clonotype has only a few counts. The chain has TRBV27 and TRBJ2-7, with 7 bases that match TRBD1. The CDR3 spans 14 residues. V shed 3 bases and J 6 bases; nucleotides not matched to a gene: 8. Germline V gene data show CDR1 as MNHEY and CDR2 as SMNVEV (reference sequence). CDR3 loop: CASSFRQGVVEQYF. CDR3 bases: TGTGCCAGCAGTTTTCGACAGGGAGTCGTCGAGCAGTACTTC.

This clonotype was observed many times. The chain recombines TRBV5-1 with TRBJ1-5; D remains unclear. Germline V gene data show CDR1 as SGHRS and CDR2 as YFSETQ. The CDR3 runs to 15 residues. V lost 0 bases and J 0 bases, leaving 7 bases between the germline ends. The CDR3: CASSLDGYSNQPQHF. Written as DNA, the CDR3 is TGCGCCAGCAGCTTGGATGGCTATAGCAATCAGCCCCAGCATTTT.

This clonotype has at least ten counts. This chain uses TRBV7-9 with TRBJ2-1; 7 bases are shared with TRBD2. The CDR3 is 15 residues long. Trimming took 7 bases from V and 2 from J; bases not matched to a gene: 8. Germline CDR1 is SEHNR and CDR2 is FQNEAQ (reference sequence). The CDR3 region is CASKIYAGAYNEQFF. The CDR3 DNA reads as TGTGCCAGCAAAATCTACGCGGGGGCCTACAATGAGCAGTTCTTC. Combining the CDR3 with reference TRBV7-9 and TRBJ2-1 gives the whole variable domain DTGVSQNPRHKITKRGQNVTFRCDPISEHNRLYWYRQTLGQGPEFLTYFQNEAQLEKSRLLSDRFSAERPKGSFSTLEIQRTEQGDSAMYLCASKIYAGAYNEQFFGPGTRLTVL.

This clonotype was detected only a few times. This CDR3 reads CASSQTQGGQGAGYTF. DNA of the CDR3: TGCGCCAGCAGCCAAACCCAGGGGGGACAGGGGGCTGGCTACACCTTC. The V and J genes are TRBV4-1 and TRBJ1-2; 12 bases are shared with TRBD1. Trimming cost V 2 bases and J 7 bases; bases outside gene matches: 8. The CDR3 has 16 residues. Germline V gene data show CDR1 as MGHRA and CDR2 as YSYEKL.

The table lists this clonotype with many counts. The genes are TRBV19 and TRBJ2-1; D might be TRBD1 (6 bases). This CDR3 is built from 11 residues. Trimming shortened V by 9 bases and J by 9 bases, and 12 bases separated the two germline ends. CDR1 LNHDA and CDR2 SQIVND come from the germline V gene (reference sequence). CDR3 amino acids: CASLQGREQFF. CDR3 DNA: TGTGCCAGCCTACAGGGACGTGAGCAGTTCTTC.

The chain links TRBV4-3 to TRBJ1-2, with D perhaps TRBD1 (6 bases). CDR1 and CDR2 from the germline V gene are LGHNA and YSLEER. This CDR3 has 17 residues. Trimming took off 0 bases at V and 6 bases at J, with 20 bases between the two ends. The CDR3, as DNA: TGCGCCAGCAGCCAAGATATGTCGGGGGGCTATCTCCATGGCTACACCTTC. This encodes CASSQDMSGGYLHGYTF.

This CDR3 reads CASSISREKTQYF. CDR3 sequence (DNA): TGTGCCAGTAGTATCTCGCGGGAGAAGACCCAGTACTTC. The V call is TRBV19, the J call TRBJ2-5, with 7 positions matching TRBD2. Trimming removed 3 bases from V and 6 bases from J; junction bases left unmatched: 4. Germline V gene data show CDR1 as LNHDA and CDR2 as SQIVND (reference sequence). The CDR3 spans 13 residues. Full variable domain (rest looked up from reference TRBV19 and TRBJ2-5): DGGITQSPKYLFRKEGQNVTLSCEQNLNHDAMYWYRQDPGQGLRLIYYSQIVNDFQKGDIAEGYSVSREKKESFPLTVTSAQKNPTAFYLCASSISREKTQYFGPGTRLLVL.

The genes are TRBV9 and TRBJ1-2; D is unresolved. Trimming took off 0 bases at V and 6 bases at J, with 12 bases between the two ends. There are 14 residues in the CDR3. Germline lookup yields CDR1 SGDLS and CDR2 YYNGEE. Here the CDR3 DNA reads TGTGCCAGCAGCGTAGGTTCCGGGCGTCATGGCTACACCTTC. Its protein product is CASSVGSGRHGYTF.

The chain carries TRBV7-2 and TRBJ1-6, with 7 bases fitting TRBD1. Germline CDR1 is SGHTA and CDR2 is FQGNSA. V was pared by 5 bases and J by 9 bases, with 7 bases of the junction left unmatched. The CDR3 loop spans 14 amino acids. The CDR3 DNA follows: TGTGCCAGCAGCATGCAGGGGACAGTTTCACCCCTCCACTTT. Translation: CASSMQGTVSPLHF. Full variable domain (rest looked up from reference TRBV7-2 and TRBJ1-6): GAGVSQSPSNKVTEKGKDVELRCDPISGHTALYWYRQSLGQGLEFLIYFQGNSAPDKSGLPSDRFSAERTGGSVSTLTIQRTQQEDSAVYLCASSMQGTVSPLHFGNGTRLTVT.

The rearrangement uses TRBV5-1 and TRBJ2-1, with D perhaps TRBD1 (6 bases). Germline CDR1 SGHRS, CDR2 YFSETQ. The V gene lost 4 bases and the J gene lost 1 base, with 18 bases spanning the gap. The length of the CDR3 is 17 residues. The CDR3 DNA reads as TGCGCCAGCAGCCAAACACCCCAGGGGCCGTCCTACAATGAGCAGTTCTTC. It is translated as CASSQTPQGPSYNEQFF.

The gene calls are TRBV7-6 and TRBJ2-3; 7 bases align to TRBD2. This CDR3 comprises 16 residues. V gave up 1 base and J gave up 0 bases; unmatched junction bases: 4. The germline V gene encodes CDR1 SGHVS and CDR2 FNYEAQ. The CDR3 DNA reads TGTGCCAGCAGCTTAGGGAGCGGGGCGAGCACAGATACGCAGTATTTT. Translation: CASSLGSGASTDTQYF.

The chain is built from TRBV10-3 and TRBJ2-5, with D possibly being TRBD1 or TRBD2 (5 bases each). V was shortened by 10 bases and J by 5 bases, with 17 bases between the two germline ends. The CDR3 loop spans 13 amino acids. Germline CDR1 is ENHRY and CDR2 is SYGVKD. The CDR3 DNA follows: TGTGCCACGCTCCGGGACCAAGAGGAGACCCAGTACTTC. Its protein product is CATLRDQEETQYF.

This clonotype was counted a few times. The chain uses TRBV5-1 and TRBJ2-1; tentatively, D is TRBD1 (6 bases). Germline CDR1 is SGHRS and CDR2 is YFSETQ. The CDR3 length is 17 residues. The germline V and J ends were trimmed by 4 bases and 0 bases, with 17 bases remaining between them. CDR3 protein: CASSETPDRSSYNEQFF. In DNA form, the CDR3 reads TGCGCCAGCAGCGAAACACCTGACAGGAGCTCCTACAATGAGCAGTTCTTC.

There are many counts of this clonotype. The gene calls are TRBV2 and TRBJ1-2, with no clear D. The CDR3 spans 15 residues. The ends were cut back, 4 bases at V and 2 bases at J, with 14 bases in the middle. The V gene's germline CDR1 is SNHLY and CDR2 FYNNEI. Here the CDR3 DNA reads TGTGCCAGCAGTGTTCCCGACATGGCGAACTATGGCTACACCTTC. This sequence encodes CASSVPDMANYGYTF. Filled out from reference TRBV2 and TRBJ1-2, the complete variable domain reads EPEVTQTPSHQVTQMGQEVILRCVPISNHLYFYWYRQILGQKVEFLVSFYNNEISEKSEIFDDQFSVERPDGSNFTLKIRSTKLEDSAMYFCASSVPDMANYGYTFGSGTRLTVV.

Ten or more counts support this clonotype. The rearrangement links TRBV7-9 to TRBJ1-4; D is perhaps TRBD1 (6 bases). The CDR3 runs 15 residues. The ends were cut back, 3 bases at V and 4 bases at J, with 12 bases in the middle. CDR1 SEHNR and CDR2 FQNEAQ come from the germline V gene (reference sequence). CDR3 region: CASSFKQGHNEKLFF. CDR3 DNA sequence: TGTGCCAGCAGCTTCAAGCAGGGGCATAATGAAAAACTGTTTTTT.

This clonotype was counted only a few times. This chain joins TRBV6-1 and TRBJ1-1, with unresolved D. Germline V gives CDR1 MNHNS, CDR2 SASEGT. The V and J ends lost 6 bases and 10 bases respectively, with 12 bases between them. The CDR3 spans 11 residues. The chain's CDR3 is CASRDGLGAFF. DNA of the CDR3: TGTGCCAGCAGGGACGGCCTGGGAGCTTTCTTT.

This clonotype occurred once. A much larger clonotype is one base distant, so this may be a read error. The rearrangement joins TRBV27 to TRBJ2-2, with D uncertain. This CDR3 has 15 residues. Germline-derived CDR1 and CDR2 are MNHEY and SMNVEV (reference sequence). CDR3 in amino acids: CVSSLITSRTGELFF. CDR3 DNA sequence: TGTGTCAGCAGTTTAATCACGTCTAGGACCGGGGAGCTGTTTTTT.

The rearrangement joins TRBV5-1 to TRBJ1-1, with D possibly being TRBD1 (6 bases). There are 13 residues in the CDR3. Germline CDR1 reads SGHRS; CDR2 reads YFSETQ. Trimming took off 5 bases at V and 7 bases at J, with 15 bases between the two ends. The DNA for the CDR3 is TGCGCCAGCAGTCGGACCGGGGGCCTTGAAGCTTTCTTT. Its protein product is CASSRTGGLEAFF.

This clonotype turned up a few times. CDR3 in amino acids: CAIRGSSTDTQYF. CDR3 DNA: TGTGCCATCAGAGGTAGCTCCACAGATACGCAGTATTTT. This rearrangement joins TRBV10-3 to TRBJ2-3; D remains ambiguous. Germline CDR1 and CDR2: ENHRY and SYGVKD. CDR3 length equals 13 residues. Trimming took 6 bases from V and 2 from J, leaving 9 bases between them.

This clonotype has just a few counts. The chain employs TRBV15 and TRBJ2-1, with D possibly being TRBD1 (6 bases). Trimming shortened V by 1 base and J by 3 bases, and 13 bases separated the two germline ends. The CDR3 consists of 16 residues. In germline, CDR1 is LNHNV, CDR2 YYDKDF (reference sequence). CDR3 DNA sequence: TGTGCCACCAGCAGAGTCGGTACAGGGAACTACAATGAGCAGTTCTTC. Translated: CATSRVGTGNYNEQFF.